These T cell receptor beta chains were read from a single sample in a study of T cell repertoires in cytomegalovirus infection. Each CDR3 protein gets one entry after TCRdb re-called the reads with MiXCR. There are around 450,000 distinct CDR3 sequences in the sample; roughly a third occur only once, and roughly 13% lies in the top ten. Sequencing used PBMCs. These receptors all stem from a human donor in good health (CMV status not recorded). Some clones in this sample may be carry-over from other donors' samples. Both conserved end residues are part of each CDR3. A D gene is named only where the DNA matches it firmly. Only some rows state a clone size, as once, few, many or a class for expanded clones.

>TRBV20-1|TRBJ2-7|few|TRBD1
TGCAGTGCTAGGGAAGAACCCAGGGGGCCGGAGTACTTC
CSAREEPRGPEYF
>TRBV30|TRBJ1-5|.|.
TGTGCCTGGAGCGGTGGAGCTAGTTATAGCAATCAGCCCCAGCATTTT
CAWSGGASYSNQPQHF
>TRBV7-2|TRBJ2-3|many|TRBD1
TGTGCCAGCAGCTTAGATAGGGGGCGAACAGATACGCAGTATTTT
CASSLDRGRTDTQYF
>TRBV12-3/TRBV12-4|TRBJ2-1|few|TRBD1
TGTGCCAGCAGCCCCGGGACAGCCCAATTCTTC
CASSPGTAQFF
>TRBV20-1|TRBJ1-5|many|.
TGCAGTGCCCGAGGCGGGAATCAGCCCCAGCATTTT
CSARGGNQPQHF
>TRBV7-2|TRBJ2-2|many|TRBD2
TGTGCCAGCAGCACCGGGACTAGGATAATCACCGGGGAGCTGTTTTTT
CASSTGTRIITGELFF
>TRBV28|TRBJ2-2|.|.
TGTGCCAGCAGCCCTCTCCTTACCGGGGAGCTGTTTTTT
CASSPLLTGELFF
>TRBV5-6|TRBJ2-5|.|.
TGTGCCAGCAGCTTGGGCCGTATCGAGACCCAGTACTTC
CASSLGRIETQYF
>TRBV6-5|TRBJ2-3|.|.
TGTGCCAGCAGTCCCGGGTTGGTCAGGGGATTGGATACGCAGTATTTT
CASSPGLVRGLDTQYF
>TRBV20-1|TRBJ2-3|.|TRBD2
TGCAGTGCTAGTTATCCAGCGGGGGGCACAGATACGCAGTATTTT
CSASYPAGGTDTQYF
>TRBV2|TRBJ2-1|.|TRBD2
TGTGCCAGCAGCCCAAGGGTAGCGGGGGGCAATGAGCAGTTCTTC
CASSPRVAGGNEQFF
>TRBV7-2|TRBJ2-1|.|TRBD1
TGTGCCAGCAGCTTAAGAAGACAGGGACCCTACAATGAGCAGTTCTTC
CASSLRRQGPYNEQFF
>TRBV19|TRBJ2-7|.|.
TGTGCCAGTATTATAATTTTCGGCGGGGCCTACGAGCAGTACTTC
CASIIIFGGAYEQYF
>TRBV28|TRBJ2-5|few|.
TGTGCCAGCAGTTTGTCAGCACGGGAGACCCAGTACTTC
CASSLSARETQYF
>TRBV6-1|TRBJ2-2|.|.
TGTGCCAGCAACACAGAGAACACCGGGGAGCTGTTTTTT
CASNTENTGELFF
>TRBV2|TRBJ1-6|few|.
TGTGCCAGCAGACTCATTACAGGGTACGATTCACCCCTCCACTTT
CASRLITGYDSPLHF
>TRBV6-5|TRBJ1-2|.|TRBD1
TGTGCCAGCAGTAAGGGGGACAGGGGGTATGGCTACACCTTC
CASSKGDRGYGYTF
>TRBV2|TRBJ1-5|.|.
TGTGCCAGCAGTACGACCGGGGGGGATCAGCCCCAGCATTTT
CASSTTGGDQPQHF
>TRBV6-1|TRBJ2-6|.|.
TGTGCCACCCGTCGAGGTGGCTCTGGGGCCAACGTCCTGACTTTC
CATRRGGSGANVLTF
>TRBV5-4|TRBJ2-7|.|.
TGTGCCAGCAGCTTGTCGCCCAGCTCCTACGAGCAGTACTTC
CASSLSPSSYEQYF
>TRBV6-1|TRBJ2-1|.|TRBD1
TGTGCCAGCAGTCAATGGACAGGGGACGCGAGCTCCTACAATGAGCAGTTCTTC
CASSQWTGDASSYNEQFF
>TRBV20-1|TRBJ2-3|.|.
TGCAGTGCTAGAAGAGGTGAGGCGGGTATCGATACGCAGTATTTT
CSARRGEAGIDTQYF
>TRBV7-8|TRBJ2-7|.|.
TGTGCCAGCAGCTTAGACGATTCCTACAAGCAGTACTTC
CASSLDDSYKQYF
>TRBV28|TRBJ2-3|.|TRBD2
TGTGCCAGCAGTTTTTCGGGACTAGCGGGGGGGGTCACAGATACGCAGTATTTT
CASSFSGLAGGVTDTQYF
>TRBV28|TRBJ2-5|few|.
TGTGCCAGCAGTTTCGCCCCCCCCCAGACCCAGTACTTC
CASSFAPPQTQYF
>TRBV4-3|TRBJ1-1|few|.
TGCGCCAGCAGCTTTCAACCCTGGGGTCAGAACACTGAAGCTTTCTTT
CASSFQPWGQNTEAFF
>TRBV7-2|TRBJ2-1|.|.
TGTGCCAGCAGCTTAGGTGGTAGTGCCTACAATGAGCAGTTATTC
CASSLGGSAYNEQLF
>TRBV7-6|TRBJ2-7|many|TRBD2
TGTGCCAGCAGCTTAGAGACTAGCGGGACCTACGAGCAGTACTTC
CASSLETSGTYEQYF
>TRBV27|TRBJ1-2|few|.
TGTGCCAGCAGCTTCCGGGCAAACTATGGCTACACCTTC
CASSFRANYGYTF
>TRBV7-2|TRBJ1-3|few|.
TGTGCCAGCAGCTTCCCTCGGGGCCGGGCGCTCGGAAACACCATATATTTT
CASSFPRGRALGNTIYF
>TRBV9|TRBJ2-7|.|.
TGTGCCAGCAGCGTAGCCTCAGCGGCAAACTTCTACGAGCAGTACTTC
CASSVASAANFYEQYF
>TRBV12-3/TRBV12-4|TRBJ1-1|.|.
TGTGCCAGCAACCGACCCGGGGACACTGAAGCTTTCTTT
CASNRPGDTEAFF
>TRBV19|TRBJ1-1|many|TRBD1
TGTGCCAGTAGGGTCGCCGGGACAGGGCTGGGTGAAGCTTTCTTT
CASRVAGTGLGEAFF